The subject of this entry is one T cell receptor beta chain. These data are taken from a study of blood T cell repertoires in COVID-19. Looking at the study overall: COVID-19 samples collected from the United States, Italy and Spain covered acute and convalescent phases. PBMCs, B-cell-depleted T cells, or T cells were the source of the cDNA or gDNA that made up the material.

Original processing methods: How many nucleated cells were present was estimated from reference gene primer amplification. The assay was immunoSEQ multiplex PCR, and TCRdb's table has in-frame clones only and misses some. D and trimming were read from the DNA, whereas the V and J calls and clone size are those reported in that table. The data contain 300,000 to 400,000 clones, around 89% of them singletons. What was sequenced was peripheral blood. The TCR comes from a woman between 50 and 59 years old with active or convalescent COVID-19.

This CDR3 is CASSNWGGRGTDTQYF. CDR3 in DNA: TGTGCCAGCAGCAACTGGGGGGGAAGGGGCACAGATACGCAGTATTTT. The rearrangement joins TRBV3-1 (or the pseudogene TRBV3-2) to TRBJ2-3; 7 bases are shared with TRBD2. Unmatched junction bases numbered 9, after V lost 5 bases and J lost 1 base. The germline CDR1 and CDR2 sequences are LGHDT and YNNKEL (reference sequence). The CDR3 runs 16 residues.